This T cell receptor (beta chain) was documented in a study of shared clonotypes between healthy human individuals. As for the study in general: Donors, aged 18 to 49, were two women and three men. Study-wide results and caveats: Large sequencing depth failed to make sorted-subset sequencing complete, rarefaction showed.

For sorted subsets, about 200 ng DNA per replicate equaled roughly 29,000 T cell genomes. This table comes from immunoSEQ multiplex PCR, and its TCRdb copy is limited to in-frame clones, with some not included. The table lists 2 million to 2.5 million clones, approximately 94% of them singletons, with less than 0.15% in the top ten. CD45RA+ naive and CD45RA-negative memory subsets were separated from CD4+ cells. Between the trimmed V and J ends, which lost 2 bases and 5 bases, there was a span of 10 bases. The CDR3 runs to 13 residues. Germline V lookup: CDR1 SGHVS, CDR2 FNYEAQ. This clone has only one observation. Its target is not known.

The sample taken for sequencing was naive CD4+ T cells sorted from blood. Subset denoted: CD45RA+ positively selected. This clonotype was obtained from a young man in good health. The chain uses TRBV7-6 and TRBJ2-7; D is tentatively TRBD1 or TRBD2 (5 bases each). The chain's CDR3 is CASSLMWGNEQYF. The CDR3 region has the DNA TGTGCCAGCAGCTTAATGTGGGGGAACGAGCAGTACTTC.